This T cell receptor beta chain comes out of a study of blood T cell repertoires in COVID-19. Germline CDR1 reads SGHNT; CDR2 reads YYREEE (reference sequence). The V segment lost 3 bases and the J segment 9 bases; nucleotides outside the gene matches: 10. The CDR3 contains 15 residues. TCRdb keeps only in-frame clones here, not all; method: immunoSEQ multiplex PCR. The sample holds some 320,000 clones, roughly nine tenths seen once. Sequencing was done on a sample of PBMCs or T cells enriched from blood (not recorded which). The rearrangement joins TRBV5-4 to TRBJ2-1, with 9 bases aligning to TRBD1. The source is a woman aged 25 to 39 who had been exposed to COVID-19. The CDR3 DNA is TGTGCCAGCAGCTGGCGTGACAGGGGGGGCGGTGAGCAGTTCTTC. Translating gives CASSWRDRGGGEQFF. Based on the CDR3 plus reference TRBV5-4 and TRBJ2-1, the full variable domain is ETGVTQSPTHLIKTRGQQVTLRCSSQSGHNTVSWYQQALGQGPQFIFQYYREEENGRGNFPPRFSGLQFPNYSSELNVNALELDDSALYLCASSWRDRGGGEQFFGPGTRLTVL.